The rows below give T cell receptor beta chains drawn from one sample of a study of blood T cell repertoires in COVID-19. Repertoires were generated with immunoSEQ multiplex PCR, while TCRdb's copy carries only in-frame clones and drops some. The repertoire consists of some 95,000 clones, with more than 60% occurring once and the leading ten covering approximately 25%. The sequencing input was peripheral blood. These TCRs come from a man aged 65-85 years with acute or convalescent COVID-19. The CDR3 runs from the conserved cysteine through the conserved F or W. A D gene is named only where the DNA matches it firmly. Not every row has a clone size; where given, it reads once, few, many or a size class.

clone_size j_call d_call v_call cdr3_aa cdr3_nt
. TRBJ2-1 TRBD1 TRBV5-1 CASSSPYRGRDNEQFF TGCGCCAGCAGCTCTCCCTACAGGGGGCGCGACAATGAGCAGTTCTTC
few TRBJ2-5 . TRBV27 CASSFFKGKTQYF TGTGCCAGCAGTTTCTTTAAGGGGAAGACCCAGTACTTC
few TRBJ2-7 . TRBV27 CASSLQGGGEQYF TGTGCCAGCAGTTTGCAGGGGGGAGGCGAGCAGTACTTC
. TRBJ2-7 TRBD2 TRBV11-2 CASSLDPSGFGEQYF TGTGCCAGCAGCTTAGATCCTAGCGGGTTTGGCGAGCAGTACTTC
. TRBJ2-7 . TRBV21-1 CASTKGGQGIPYEQYF TGTGCCAGCACCAAAGGGGGACAGGGAATCCCCTACGAGCAGTACTTC
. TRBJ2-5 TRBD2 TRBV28 CASTVTGRGIKETQYF TGTGCCAGCACCGTTACGGGGAGGGGTATAAAAGAGACCCAGTACTTC
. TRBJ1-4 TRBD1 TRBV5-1 CASSALTGSYEKLFF TGCGCCAGCAGCGCGCTGACAGGGTCTTATGAAAAACTGTTTTTT
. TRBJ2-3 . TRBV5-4 CASSSDTRGTDTQYF TGTGCCAGCAGCTCTGACACCAGGGGCACAGATACGCAGTATTTT
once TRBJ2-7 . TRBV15 CATSRDKEDEQYF TGTGCCACCAGCAGAGATAAGGAGGACGAGCAGTACTTC
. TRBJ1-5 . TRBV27 CASSLWAGEHQPQHF TGTGCCAGCAGTTTATGGGCAGGGGAGCATCAGCCCCAGCATTTT
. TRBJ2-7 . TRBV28 CASSLGSSYEQYF TGTGCCAGCAGTTTAGGTAGCTCCTACGAGCAGTACTTC
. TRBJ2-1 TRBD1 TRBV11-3 CASSLDSQGENEQFF TGTGCCAGCAGCTTAGATAGTCAGGGGGAGAATGAGCAGTTCTTC
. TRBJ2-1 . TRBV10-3 CASEGSYNEQFF TGTGCCTCTGAGGGATCCTACAATGAGCAGTTCTTC
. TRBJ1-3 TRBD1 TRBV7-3 CASSRDRGNTIYF TGTGCCAGCAGCCGGGACAGGGGAAACACCATATATTTT
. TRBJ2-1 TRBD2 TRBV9 CASSGGTSGTTEQFF TGTGCCAGCAGCGGCGGGACTAGCGGGACCACTGAGCAGTTCTTC
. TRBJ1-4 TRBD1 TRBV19 CASTPGQGDEKLFF TGTGCCAGTACCCCGGGACAGGGGGATGAAAAACTGTTTTTT
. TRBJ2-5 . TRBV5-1 CASSLGAGAFQETQYF TGCGCCAGCAGCTTGGGGGCAGGCGCCTTTCAAGAGACCCAGTACTTC
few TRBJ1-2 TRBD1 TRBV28 CASNLGQGAGGYTF TGTGCCAGCAATTTGGGACAGGGGGCAGGAGGCTACACCTTC
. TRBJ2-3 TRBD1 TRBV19 CATSTGGTDTQYF TGTGCCACCTCGACAGGGGGCACAGATACGCAGTATTTT
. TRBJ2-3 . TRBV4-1 CASSQGATTAGDTQYF TGCGCCAGCAGCCAAGGAGCGACAACCGCAGGGGATACGCAGTATTTT
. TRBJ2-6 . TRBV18 CASSRTRAGSSGANVLTF TGTGCCAGCTCAAGGACTCGGGCCGGGAGCTCTGGGGCCAACGTCCTGACTTTC
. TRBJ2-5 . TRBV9 CASSVAGESRETQYF TGTGCCAGCAGCGTAGCCGGGGAATCGAGGGAGACCCAGTACTTC
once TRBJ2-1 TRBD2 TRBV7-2 CASSLDGTSLSSYNEQFF TGTGCCAGCAGCTTAGACGGGACTAGCTTGTCCTCCTACAATGAGCAGTTCTTC
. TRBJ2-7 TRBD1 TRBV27 CASSLTGGQGAYEQYF TGTGCCAGCAGTTTAACGGGGGGACAGGGGGCCTACGAGCAGTACTTC
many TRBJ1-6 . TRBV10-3 CAISEQGQGGSPLHF TGTGCCATCAGTGAGCAAGGGCAGGGAGGCTCACCCCTCCACTTT
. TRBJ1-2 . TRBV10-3 CAISQGKGYGYTF TGTGCCATCAGTCAGGGAAAGGGCTATGGCTACACCTTC
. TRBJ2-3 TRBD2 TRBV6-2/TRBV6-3 CASSYRLAGTTDTQYF TGTGCCAGCAGTTATCGACTAGCGGGAACCACAGATACGCAGTATTTT
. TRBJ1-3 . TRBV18 CASSPVLTNSGNTIYF TGTGCCAGCTCACCAGTACTAACCAACTCTGGAAACACCATATATTTT
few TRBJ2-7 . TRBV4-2 CASSYIGGPYEQYF TGTGCCAGCTCGTATATTGGCGGGCCCTACGAGCAGTACTTC
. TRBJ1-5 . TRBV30 CAWSVHPSNQPQHF TGTGCCTGGAGTGTACACCCGAGCAATCAGCCCCAGCATTTT
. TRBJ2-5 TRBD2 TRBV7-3 CASSPSGREVTQYF TGTGCCAGCAGCCCAAGCGGGAGGGAGGTGACCCAGTACTTC
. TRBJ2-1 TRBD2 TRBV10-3 CAISDPSGRGEQFF TGTGCCATCAGTGATCCTAGCGGGAGGGGTGAGCAGTTCTTC
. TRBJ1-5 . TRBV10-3 CAIRSGSNQPQHF TGTGCCATCAGGTCAGGGAGCAATCAGCCCCAGCATTTT
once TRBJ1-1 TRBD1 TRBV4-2 CASSQGTGVGTEAFF TGTGCCAGCAGCCAAGGTACAGGGGTAGGGACTGAAGCTTTCTTT
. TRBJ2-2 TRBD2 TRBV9 CASSVRLADHTGELFF TGTGCCAGCAGCGTAAGACTAGCGGATCACACCGGGGAGCTGTTTTTT
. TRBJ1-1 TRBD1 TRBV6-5 CASSRTGGVNTEAFF TGTGCCAGCAGTCGAACAGGGGGCGTGAACACTGAAGCTTTCTTT
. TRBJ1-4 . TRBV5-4 CASKLAQGAEKLFF TGTGCCAGCAAGCTTGCACAGGGTGCTGAAAAACTGTTTTTT
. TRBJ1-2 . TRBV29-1 CSVERSRGNYGYTF TGCAGCGTTGAGAGGTCTAGAGGTAACTATGGCTACACCTTC
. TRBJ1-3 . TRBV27 CASSLRPPGVGGNTIYF TGTGCCAGCAGTTTACGTCCCCCAGGGGTCGGTGGAAACACCATATATTTT
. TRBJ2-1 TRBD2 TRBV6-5 CASSYPPGLAYNEQFF TGTGCCAGCAGTTATCCCCCGGGACTAGCATACAATGAGCAGTTCTTC
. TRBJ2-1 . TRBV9 CASSPRLVSRNEQFF TGTGCCAGCAGCCCCCGGCTAGTTAGTCGGAATGAGCAGTTCTTC
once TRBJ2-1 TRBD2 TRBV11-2 CASSLTRPQREGLFVEQFF TGTGCCAGCAGCTTAACTCGGCCCCAGCGGGAGGGCCTCTTTGTTGAGCAGTTCTTC
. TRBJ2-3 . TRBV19 CASSISTGELTDTQYF TGTGCCAGTAGTATCTCGACCGGAGAGCTCACAGATACGCAGTATTTT
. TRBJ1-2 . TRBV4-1 CASSLNTGLLNYGYTF TGCGCCAGCAGCCTTAATACAGGGCTGCTTAACTATGGCTACACCTTC
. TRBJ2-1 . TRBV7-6 CASSPDPRGSSYNEQFF TGTGCCAGCAGCCCCGACCCTAGGGGGAGCTCCTACAATGAGCAGTTCTTC